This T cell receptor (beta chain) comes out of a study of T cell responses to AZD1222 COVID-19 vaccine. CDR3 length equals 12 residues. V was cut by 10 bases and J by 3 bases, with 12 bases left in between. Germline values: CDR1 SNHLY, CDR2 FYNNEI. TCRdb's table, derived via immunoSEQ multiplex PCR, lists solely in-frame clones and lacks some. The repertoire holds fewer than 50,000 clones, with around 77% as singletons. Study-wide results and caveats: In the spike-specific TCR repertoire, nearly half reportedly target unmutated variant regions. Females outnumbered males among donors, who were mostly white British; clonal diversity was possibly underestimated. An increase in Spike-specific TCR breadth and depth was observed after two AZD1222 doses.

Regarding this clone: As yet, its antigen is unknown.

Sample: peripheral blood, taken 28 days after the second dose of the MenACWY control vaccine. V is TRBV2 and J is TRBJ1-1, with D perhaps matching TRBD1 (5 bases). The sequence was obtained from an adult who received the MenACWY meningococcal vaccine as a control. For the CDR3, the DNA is TGTGCCACCGTGCGGGACGACACTGAAGCTTTCTTT. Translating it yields CATVRDDTEAFF.